This TCR beta chain was captured by sequencing in a study of CD8+CD57+ T cells in acquired aplastic anemia. This CDR3 is 14 amino acids long. The germline V and J ends were trimmed by 1 base and 3 bases, with 6 bases remaining between them. Germline-derived CDR1 and CDR2 are LNHNV and YYDKDF (reference sequence). Researchers used genomic DNA as the template to profile TCR beta VDJ and CDR3. TCRdb analysed the reads with MiXCR anew, one entry per CDR3 protein. The sample has fewer than 250,000 distinct CDR3 sequences; around 43% are singletons. Flow cytometry had shown expanded CD8+CD57+ cells in the patients chosen for sequencing.

The sample taken for sequencing was sorted CD4+, CD8+, or CD8+CD57+ T cells (not recorded which) from PBMCs. The source is a human donor with aplastic anemia. The chain employs TRBV15 and TRBJ2-2; perhaps TRBD1 as D (5 bases). The CDR3: CATSRVGDTGELFF. The CDR3 nucleotides are TGTGCCACCAGCAGAGTAGGGGACACCGGGGAGCTGTTTTTT.